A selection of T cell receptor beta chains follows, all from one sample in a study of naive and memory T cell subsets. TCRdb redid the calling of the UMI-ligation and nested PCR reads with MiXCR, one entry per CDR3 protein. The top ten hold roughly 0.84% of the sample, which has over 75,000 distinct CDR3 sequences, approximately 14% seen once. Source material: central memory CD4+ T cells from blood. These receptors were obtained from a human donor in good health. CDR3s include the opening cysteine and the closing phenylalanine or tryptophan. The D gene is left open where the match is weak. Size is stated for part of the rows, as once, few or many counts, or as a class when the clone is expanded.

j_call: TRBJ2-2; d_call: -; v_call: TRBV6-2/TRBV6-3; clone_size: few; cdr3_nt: TGTGCCAGCAGTTACCGAGCGTACACCGGGGAGCTGTTTTTT; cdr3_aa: CASSYRAYTGELFF
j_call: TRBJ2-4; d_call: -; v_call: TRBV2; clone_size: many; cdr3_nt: TGTGCCAGCAGTCCGGGCAAAAACATTCAGTACTTC; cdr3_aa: CASSPGKNIQYF
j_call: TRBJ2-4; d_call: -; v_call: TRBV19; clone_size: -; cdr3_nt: TGTGCCAGTAGTAGCCCGAGGACAGAACGAGCCAAAAACATTCAGTACTTC; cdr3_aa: CASSSPRTERAKNIQYF
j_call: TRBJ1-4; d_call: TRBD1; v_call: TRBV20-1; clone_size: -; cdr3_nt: TGCAGTGCTGCCGGGACAGCTAATGAAAAACTGTTTTTT; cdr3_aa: CSAAGTANEKLFF
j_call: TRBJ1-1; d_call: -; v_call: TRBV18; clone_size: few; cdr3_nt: TGTGCCAGCTCACCCAGTCAGGACACTGAAGCTTTCTTT; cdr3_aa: CASSPSQDTEAFF
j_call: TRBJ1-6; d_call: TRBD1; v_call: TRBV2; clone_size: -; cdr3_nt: TGTGCCAGCAGTGAGCAGGGGGCTAATTCACCCCTCCACTTT; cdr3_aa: CASSEQGANSPLHF
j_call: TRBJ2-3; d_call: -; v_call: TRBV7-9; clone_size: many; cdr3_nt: TGTGCCAGCAGCTTAGACGGAGGGGGCGCAGATACGCAGTATTTT; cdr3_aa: CASSLDGGGADTQYF
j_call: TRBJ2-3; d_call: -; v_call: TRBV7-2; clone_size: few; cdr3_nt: TGTGCCAGCAGCTTGGCAACAGGACCTATTCTCCTGGATTTT; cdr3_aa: CASSLATGPILLDF
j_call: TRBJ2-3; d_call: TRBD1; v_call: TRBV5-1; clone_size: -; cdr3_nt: TGCGCCAGCAGCTCGTACAGGGGGAATATTGCAGATACGCAGTATTTT; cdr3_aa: CASSSYRGNIADTQYF
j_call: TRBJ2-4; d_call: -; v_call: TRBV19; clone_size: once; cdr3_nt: TGTGCCAGTAGTATAAGGATTAGTCTAGCAGCCTACCAAGGGGGGGAAAACATTCAGTACTTC; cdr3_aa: CASSIRISLAAYQGGENIQYF
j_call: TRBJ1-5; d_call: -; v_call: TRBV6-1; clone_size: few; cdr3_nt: TGTGCCAGCAGTGCGGGTTACAATCAGCCCCAGCATTTT; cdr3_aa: CASSAGYNQPQHF
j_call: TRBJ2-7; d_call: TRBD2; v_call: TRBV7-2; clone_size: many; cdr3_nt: TGTGCCAGCAGCTTAGCTAGCGGGAGGGCCGGCAACGAGCAGTACTTC; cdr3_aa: CASSLASGRAGNEQYF
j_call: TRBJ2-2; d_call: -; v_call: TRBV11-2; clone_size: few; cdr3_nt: TGTGCCAGCAGCTTCGTTAGCTGGGGGTCCGGGGAGCTGTTTTTT; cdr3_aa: CASSFVSWGSGELFF
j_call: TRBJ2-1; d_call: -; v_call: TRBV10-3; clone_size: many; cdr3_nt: TGTGCCATCAGTCAGAAGCCTGCTACCGAAAATGAGCAGTTCTTC; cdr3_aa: CAISQKPATENEQFF
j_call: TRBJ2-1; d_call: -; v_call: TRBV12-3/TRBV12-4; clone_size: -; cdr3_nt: TGTGCCAGCAGTTTGGATTGGGCTCACAATGAGCAGTTCTTC; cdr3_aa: CASSLDWAHNEQFF
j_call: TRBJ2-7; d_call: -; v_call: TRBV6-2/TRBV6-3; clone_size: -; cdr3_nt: TGTGCCAGCAGTTCAAACAGCCTCCCGGAGCAGTACTTC; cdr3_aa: CASSSNSLPEQYF
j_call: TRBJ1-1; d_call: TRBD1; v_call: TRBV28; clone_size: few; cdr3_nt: TGTGCCAGCAGTTTAGGGGGACAGCCGATCGAAGCTTTCTTT; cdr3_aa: CASSLGGQPIEAFF
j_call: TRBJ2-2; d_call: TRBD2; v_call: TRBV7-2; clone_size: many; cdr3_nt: TGTGCCAGCAGTTCTCTAGCGGGGGGGACCGGGGAGCTGTTTTTT; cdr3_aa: CASSSLAGGTGELFF
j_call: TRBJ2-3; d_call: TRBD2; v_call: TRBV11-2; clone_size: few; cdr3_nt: TGTGCCAGCAGCTTAGATGGGGCTAGCGGGAGAGATACGCAGTATTTT; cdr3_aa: CASSLDGASGRDTQYF
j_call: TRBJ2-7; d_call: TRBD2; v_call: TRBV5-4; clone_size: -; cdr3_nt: TGTGCCAGCAGGGAAGGGACTAGGAGGAGGGAGCAGTACTTC; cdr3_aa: CASREGTRRREQYF
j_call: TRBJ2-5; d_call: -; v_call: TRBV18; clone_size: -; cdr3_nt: TGTGCCAGCTTGTATGGCCTCGGGGCAGAGACCCAGTACTTC; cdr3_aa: CASLYGLGAETQYF
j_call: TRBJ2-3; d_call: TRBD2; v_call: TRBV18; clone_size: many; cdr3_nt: TGTGCCAGCTCAACCCGACTAGCGGGAGAAGATACGCAGTATTTT; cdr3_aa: CASSTRLAGEDTQYF
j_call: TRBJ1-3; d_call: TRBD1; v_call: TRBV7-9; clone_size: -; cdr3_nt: TGTGCCAGCAGCTTAGACGGGACAGCCGGAAACACCATAAACGGAAACACCATATATTTT; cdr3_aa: CASSLDGTAGNTINGNTIYF
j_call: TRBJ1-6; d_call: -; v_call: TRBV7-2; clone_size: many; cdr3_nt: TGTGCCATAACCCTATTGGCAGGGACTTATAATTCACCCCTCCACTTT; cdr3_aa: CAITLLAGTYNSPLHF
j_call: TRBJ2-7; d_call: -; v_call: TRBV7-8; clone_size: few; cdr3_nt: TGTGCCAGCAGCCGCGGCCCCGGGACATACGAGCAGTACTTC; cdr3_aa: CASSRGPGTYEQYF
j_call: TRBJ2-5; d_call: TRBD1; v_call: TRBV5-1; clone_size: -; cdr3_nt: TGCGCCAGCAGATCCGGGTCAGGGGGAGAGACCCAGTACTTC; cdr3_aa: CASRSGSGGETQYF
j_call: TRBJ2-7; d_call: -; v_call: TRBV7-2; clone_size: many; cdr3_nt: TGTGCCAGCAGCACCCGGACGGGATACGAGCAGTACTTC; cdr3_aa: CASSTRTGYEQYF
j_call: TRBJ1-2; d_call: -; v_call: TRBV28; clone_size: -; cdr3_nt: TGTGCCAGCAGTTCCCCACGGGGAACGTTCGGCTACACCTTC; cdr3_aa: CASSSPRGTFGYTF
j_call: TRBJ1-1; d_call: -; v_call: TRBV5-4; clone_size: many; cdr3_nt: TGTGCCGTCAACAGGAACACTGAAGCTTTCTTT; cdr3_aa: CAVNRNTEAFF
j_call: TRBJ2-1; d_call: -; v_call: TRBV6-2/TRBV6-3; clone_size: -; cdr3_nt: TGTGCCAGCAGTTCAATTCGGCTAGGCCCTTACAATGAGCAGTTCTTC; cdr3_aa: CASSSIRLGPYNEQFF
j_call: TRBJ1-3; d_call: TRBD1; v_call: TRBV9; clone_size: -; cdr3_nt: TGTGCCAGCAGCGCCCGGGACAGCTCTGGAAACACCATATATTTT; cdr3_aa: CASSARDSSGNTIYF
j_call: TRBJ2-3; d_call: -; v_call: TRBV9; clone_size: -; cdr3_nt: TGTGCCAGCAGTAACGGGGCTAGTTTCTCAGATACGCAGTATTTT; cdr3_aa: CASSNGASFSDTQYF
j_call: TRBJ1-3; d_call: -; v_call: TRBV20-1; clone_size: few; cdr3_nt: TGCAGTGCGAGGGCGGGGTTGCTCGGAAACACCATATATTTT; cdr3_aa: CSARAGLLGNTIYF
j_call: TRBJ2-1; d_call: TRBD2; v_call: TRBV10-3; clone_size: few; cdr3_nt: TGTGCCATCAGGGGGGGGCTAGCGGGACCAACGATCTCCTACAATGAGCAGTTCTTC; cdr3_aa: CAIRGGLAGPTISYNEQFF